The 32 T cell receptor beta chains below were found in one sample sequenced in a study of OX40 agonist ivuxolimab in advanced cancers. Using immunoSEQ multiplex PCR, the repertoire was profiled, and TCRdb retains in-frame clones only, with some absent. Among about 50,000 clones listed, about 92% were seen once. This material consisted of CD4+ or CD8+ T cells sorted from blood, taken in a trial of the OX40 agonist ivuxolimab. These TCRs come from an adult with an advanced solid tumor such as melanoma, head and neck, liver or kidney cancer.

This chain joins TRBV2 and TRBJ2-2; 7 positions match TRBD1. The trim removed 6 bases at V and 0 bases at J, leaving 16 bases unmatched. CDR3 length: 19 amino acids. Germline V lookup: CDR1 SNHLY, CDR2 FYNNEI. CDR3 region: CASRDRIARTPANTGELFF. CDR3 sequence (DNA): TGTGCCAGCAGGGACAGGATCGCCCGTACCCCAGCGAACACCGGGGAGCTGTTTTTT.

The count of this clone is one. The chain employs TRBV7-3 and TRBJ2-3; D not certain. The germline V gene has CDR1 SGHTA and CDR2 FQGTGA. Trimming removed 2 bases from V and 3 bases from J, with 15 bases in between. This CDR3 is built from 16 residues. The CDR3 spells CASSLLSRNLTDTQYF. CDR3 sequence (DNA): TGTGCCAGCAGCTTATTATCCAGGAACCTGACAGATACGCAGTATTTT. Variable domain in full (rest from reference TRBV7-3 and TRBJ2-3): GAGVSQTPSNKVTEKGKYVELRCDPISGHTALYWYRQSLGQGPEFLIYFQGTGAADDSGLPNDRFFAVRPEGSVSTLKIQRTERGDSAVYLCASSLLSRNLTDTQYFGPGTRLTVL.

V gene TRBV5-1 combines with J gene TRBJ2-5; D is undetermined. The J call is in doubt because the DNA end fits TRBJ2-7 better. The CDR3 has 13 amino acids. Germline CDR1 is SGHRS and CDR2 is YFSETQ. CDR3 nucleotides: TGCGCCAGCAGCTTGGCCTATTTCAACGAGCAGTACTTC. As protein: CASSLAYFNEQYF.

The DNA for the CDR3 is TGTGCCAGCACCCCCAGTAGGCAGGGAGTAGGGGAGCAGTACGTC. Its protein product is CASTPSRQGVGEQYV. The chain employs TRBV5-6 and TRBJ2-7; D might be TRBD1 or TRBD2, each matching 5 bases. The CDR3 covers 15 residues. Trimming took off 6 bases at V and 7 bases at J, with 23 bases between the two ends. Germline V lookup: CDR1 SGHDT, CDR2 YYEEEE.

The chain uses TRBV19 and TRBJ1-1; D is unclear. This CDR3 comprises 12 residues. CDR1 and CDR2 (germline): LNHDA, SQIVND (reference sequence). Trimming stripped 4 bases from V and 1 base from J, with 4 bases between. The CDR3, as DNA: TGTGCCAGTAGTAAGCAGAACACTGAAGCTTTCTTT. It codes for CASSKQNTEAFF.

For this clone: This sample includes further DNA sequences coding for the same CDR3. This sequence joins TRBV14 and TRBJ1-1; D is unresolved. Trimming pared 1 base from V and 4 bases from J, leaving 4 bases between. The CDR3 is 12 residues long. CDR1 and CDR2 (germline): SGHDN, FVKESK. The CDR3 DNA is TGTGCCAGCAGCCAAGGGGGCACTGAAGCTTTCTTT. This translates into CASSQGGTEAFF.

This clone was seen more than once but under ten times. The rearrangement joins TRBV4-1 to TRBJ1-6, with D unclear. Germline CDR1 reads MGHRA; CDR2 reads YSYEKL. V was shortened by 4 bases and J by 8 bases, with 9 bases between the two germline ends. The CDR3 contains 13 residues. CDR3 sequence reads: CASSPDLHSPLHF. The CDR3 DNA reads as TGCGCCAGCAGCCCGGACCTCCATTCACCCCTCCACTTT.

This clone has just one count. The rearrangement links TRBV2 to TRBJ1-1, with TRBD1 identical over 7 bases. Trimming at V came to 3 bases and at J to 6 bases, leaving 10 bases not matched to a gene. CDR3 length equals 15 residues. Germline values: CDR1 SNHLY, CDR2 FYNNEI. Here the CDR3 reads CASSDRQGEVPEAFF. The CDR3 DNA follows: TGTGCCAGCAGTGACCGACAGGGTGAGGTCCCTGAAGCTTTCTTT.

A few counts support this clone. The CDR3 region has the DNA TGTGCCAGTTCTTTTCAGCTTATCGGGGGGGAGCAGTACTTC. Its translation is CASSFQLIGGEQYF. This chain links TRBV27 with TRBJ2-7; 7 positions match TRBD2. The CDR3 has 14 amino acids. The trim removed 9 bases at V and 7 bases at J, leaving 15 bases unmatched. Germline V CDR1 and CDR2: MNHEY, SMNVEV (reference sequence).

This clone was observed once. V usage is TRBV6-5 and J usage is TRBJ2-2, with 8 bases identical to TRBD2. The CDR3 contains 15 residues. Germline V gene lookup returns CDR1 MNHEY and CDR2 SVGAGI. V shed 5 bases and J 9 bases; nucleotides not matched to a gene: 11. The CDR3 region is CASSTPGLVARELFF. The DNA of the CDR3 is TGTGCCAGCAGTACACCGGGACTAGTTGCGAGGGAGCTGTTTTTT.

V gene TRBV7-9 combines with J gene TRBJ2-3; the D is unclear. Trimming took 1 base from V and 3 from J, leaving 5 bases between them. The CDR3 totals 13 residues. The germline V gene has CDR1 SEHNR and CDR2 FQNEAQ (reference sequence). In DNA form, the CDR3 reads TGTGCCAGCAGCTTAGTTGAGACAGATACGCAGTATTTT. Translated: CASSLVETDTQYF. Filled out from reference TRBV7-9 and TRBJ2-3, the complete variable domain reads DTGVSQNPRHKITKRGQNVTFRCDPISEHNRLYWYRQTLGQGPEFLTYFQNEAQLEKSRLLSDRFSAERPKGSFSTLEIQRTEQGDSAMYLCASSLVETDTQYFGPGTRLTVL.

The rearrangement uses TRBV25-1 and TRBJ2-7; possible D gene TRBD1, 5 bases. This CDR3 spans 13 amino acids. In germline, CDR1 is MGHDK, CDR2 SYGVNS. V shed 8 bases and J shed 3 bases, with 14 bases lying between them. The CDR3 DNA follows: TGTGCCAGCCGGAAACCAGACAGCTACGAGCAGTACTTC. Translation: CASRKPDSYEQYF.

The rearrangement uses TRBV15 and TRBJ2-7; D is ambiguous. The CDR3 is 13 residues long. Trimming took 2 bases from V and 6 from J, leaving 11 bases between them. Germline V gene sequence: CDR1 LNHNV, CDR2 YYDKDF (reference sequence). The CDR3 nucleotides read TGTGCCACCAGCAGAACGTTTACGGGCGAGCAGTACGTC. Encoded protein: CATSRTFTGEQYV.

The chain uses TRBV6-5 and TRBJ1-5; the D is unclear. Germline loops: CDR1 MNHEY, CDR2 SVGAGI. The CDR3 is 13 residues long. Between the trimmed V and J ends, which lost 5 bases and 0 bases, there was a span of 5 bases. Written as DNA, the CDR3 is TGTGCCAGCAGTCTAAATAGCAATCAGCCCCAGCATTTT. Its translation: CASSLNSNQPQHF.

The V gene is TRBV4-1, the J gene TRBJ2-7; D call uncertain. CDR1 and CDR2 (germline): MGHRA, YSYEKL. This CDR3 has 14 amino acids. The germline V and J ends were trimmed by 3 bases and 7 bases, with 16 bases remaining between them. CDR3 nucleotide sequence: TGCGCCAGCAGCCAGCCGGGCCTCAACGGTGAGCAGTACTTC. It translates to CASSQPGLNGEQYF.

This sequence joins TRBV6-6 and TRBJ2-5; maybe TRBD1 (6 bases). Per germline, CDR1 MNHNY and CDR2 SVGAGI (reference sequence). With 6 bases removed from V and 10 bases from J, the gap between germline ends came to 15 bases. There are 12 residues in the CDR3. This CDR3 is CASSPNRENQYF. Written as DNA, the CDR3 is TGTGCCAGCAGCCCCAACAGGGAAAACCAGTACTTC.

J is TRBJ1-3 and V is TRBV28, with D perhaps TRBD1 (6 bases). The V gene's germline CDR1 is MDHEN and CDR2 SYDVKM. The CDR3 extends over 14 amino acids. Trimming took off 1 base at V and 2 bases at J, with 6 bases between the two ends. This chain's CDR3 is CASSLSGAGNTIYF. CDR3 nucleotides: TGTGCCAGCAGTTTATCAGGGGCTGGAAACACCATATATTTT.

The genes are TRBV9 and TRBJ1-5, with 9 bases lining up with TRBD1. The CDR3 is 13 residues long. J gave up 5 bases and V 7 bases, and 4 bases lay outside the gene matches. Germline loops: CDR1 SGDLS, CDR2 YYNGEE. The CDR3 here is CASGTGSDQPQHF. CDR3 DNA: TGTGCCAGCGGGACAGGGTCAGATCAGCCCCAGCATTTT.

The gene calls are TRBV5-6 and TRBJ2-7; possible D gene TRBD1, 5 bases. With 0 bases removed from V and 3 bases from J, the gap between germline ends came to 10 bases. Germline-derived CDR1 and CDR2 are SGHDT and YYEEEE. This CDR3 is built from 14 residues. CDR3 sequence (DNA): TGTGCCAGCAGCTTGGGACAGAACGTCTACGAGCAGTACTTC. Its protein product is CASSLGQNVYEQYF.

The chain couples TRBV30 to TRBJ2-7; 8 bases agree with TRBD2. The CDR3 runs to 13 residues. J was trimmed by 1 base and V by 5 bases; bases with no gene match: 4. Germline assignment: CDR1 GTSNPN and CDR2 SVGIG (reference sequence). The CDR3 sequence: CAWETSGSYEQYF. In DNA, the CDR3 is TGTGCCTGGGAAACTAGCGGATCCTACGAGCAGTACTTC.

The chain recombines TRBV7-6 with TRBJ1-5, with D unresolved. Germline values: CDR1 SGHVS, CDR2 FNYEAQ. The CDR3 covers 12 residues. Between the trimmed V and J ends, which lost 8 bases and 6 bases, there was a span of 11 bases. As DNA, the CDR3 is TGTGCCAGCGGAGGATTTGGTCAGCCCCAGCATTTT. Translating it yields CASGGFGQPQHF.

This chain connects TRBV7-9 to TRBJ2-7; D uncertain. There are 16 residues in the CDR3. CDR1 and CDR2 (germline): SEHNR, FQNEAQ (reference sequence). V shed 4 bases and J shed 2 bases, with 18 bases lying between them. DNA of the CDR3: TGTGCCAGCAGCTCCACAGAGAGTGAGTTCCCCTACGAGCAGTACTTC. Its translation: CASSSTESEFPYEQYF.

The genes are TRBV10-1 and TRBJ2-1; perhaps TRBD1 as D (5 bases). This CDR3 contains 14 residues. Germline V lookup: CDR1 WNHNN, CDR2 SYGVQD (reference sequence). V lost 3 bases, J lost 7 bases, and 13 bases lay in between. The CDR3 is CASSEGHQTNEQFF. As DNA, the CDR3 is TGCGCCAGCAGTGAAGGACACCAAACGAATGAGCAGTTCTTC.

Written as DNA, the CDR3 is TGTGCCAGCAGCTTGGGACACAGGGGGCGAAGAACAGATACGCAGTATTTT. Residues: CASSLGHRGRRTDTQYF. This chain links TRBV5-6 with TRBJ2-3, with TRBD1 identical over 9 bases. Trimming cost V 0 bases and J 3 bases; bases outside gene matches: 8. CDR1 is SGHDT and CDR2 is YYEEEE in the germline V gene. The CDR3 length is 17 residues.

This clone was detected only once. This chain connects TRBV25-1 to TRBJ2-2; D gene unclear. Trimming took 1 base from V and 6 from J, leaving 3 bases between them. This CDR3 region has 12 residues. CDR1 and CDR2 (germline): MGHDK, SYGVNS. CDR3 nucleotides: TGTGCCAGCAGTGAATCCGCCGGGGAGCTGTTTTTT. This gives the protein CASSESAGELFF.

The chain has TRBV11-2 and TRBJ2-5, with D unresolved. Germline V gives CDR1 SGHAT, CDR2 FQNNGV. The CDR3 is made up of 13 amino acids. The V and J ends lost 3 bases and 3 bases respectively, with 8 bases between them. CDR3 bases: TGTGCCAGCAGCTTTACCAGGAAAGAGACCCAGTACTTC. Translated: CASSFTRKETQYF.

This chain uses TRBV9 with TRBJ2-7, with 10 bases lining up with TRBD2. The CDR3 contains 15 residues. Trimming cost V 4 bases and J 2 bases; bases outside gene matches: 6. Germline V lookup: CDR1 SGDLS, CDR2 YYNGEE. The chain's CDR3 is CASSQGTSETYEQYV. The CDR3 coding sequence is TGTGCCAGCAGCCAAGGGACTAGCGAAACCTACGAGCAGTACGTC.

CDR3 in DNA: TGCGCCAGCAGCCAAGAAAAGGGGTTGAACACTGAAGCTTTCTTT. Amino acids: CASSQEKGLNTEAFF. V gene TRBV4-1 combines with J gene TRBJ1-1, with D perhaps TRBD1 (5 bases). The V end was cut by 0 bases, the J end by 0 bases, with 8 bases between. Per germline, CDR1 MGHRA and CDR2 YSYEKL. This CDR3 has 15 amino acids.

CDR3 bases: TGTGCCAGCAGCCTAGTGACTAGCGGACTCTCCACAGATACGCAGTATTTT. As protein: CASSLVTSGLSTDTQYF. V gene TRBV28 combines with J gene TRBJ2-3; TRBD2 agrees at 9 bases. CDR3 length: 17 residues. In germline, CDR1 is MDHEN, CDR2 SYDVKM. V gave up 6 bases and J gave up 2 bases; unmatched junction bases: 12.

This rearrangement joins TRBV28 to TRBJ1-1, with TRBD1 matching over 7 bases. The J segment lost 2 bases and the V segment lost 7 bases, leaving 10 bases of the junction unmatched. The CDR3 has 15 residues. Germline assignment: CDR1 MDHEN and CDR2 SYDVKM. The CDR3 DNA is TGTGCCAGCACCCCAGGGGGGGCGCATAACACTGAAGCTTTCTTT. Its protein product is CASTPGGAHNTEAFF. Based on the CDR3 plus reference TRBV28 and TRBJ1-1, the full variable domain is DVKVTQSSRYLVKRTGEKVFLECVQDMDHENMFWYRQDPGLGLRLIYFSYDVKMKEKGDIPEGYSVSREKKERFSLILESASTNQTSMYLCASTPGGAHNTEAFFGQGTRLTVV.

The V gene is TRBV6-4, the J gene TRBJ1-6; no clear D. Germline-derived CDR1 and CDR2 are MRHNA and SNTAGT. With 5 bases removed from V and 0 bases from J, the gap between germline ends came to 5 bases. The CDR3 is 14 amino acids. The chain's CDR3 is CASSPVSYNSPLHF. The CDR3 coding sequence is TGTGCCAGCAGTCCAGTCTCCTATAATTCACCCCTCCACTTT.

The CDR3 bases are TGTGCCAGCAGTTTCAGACCAGGATCCCTAGATACGCAGTATTTT. It translates to CASSFRPGSLDTQYF. This rearrangement joins TRBV2 to TRBJ2-3; no clear D gene. The germline V gene has CDR1 SNHLY and CDR2 FYNNEI. Trimming stripped 5 bases from V and 5 bases from J, with 17 bases between. The CDR3 loop spans 15 amino acids.